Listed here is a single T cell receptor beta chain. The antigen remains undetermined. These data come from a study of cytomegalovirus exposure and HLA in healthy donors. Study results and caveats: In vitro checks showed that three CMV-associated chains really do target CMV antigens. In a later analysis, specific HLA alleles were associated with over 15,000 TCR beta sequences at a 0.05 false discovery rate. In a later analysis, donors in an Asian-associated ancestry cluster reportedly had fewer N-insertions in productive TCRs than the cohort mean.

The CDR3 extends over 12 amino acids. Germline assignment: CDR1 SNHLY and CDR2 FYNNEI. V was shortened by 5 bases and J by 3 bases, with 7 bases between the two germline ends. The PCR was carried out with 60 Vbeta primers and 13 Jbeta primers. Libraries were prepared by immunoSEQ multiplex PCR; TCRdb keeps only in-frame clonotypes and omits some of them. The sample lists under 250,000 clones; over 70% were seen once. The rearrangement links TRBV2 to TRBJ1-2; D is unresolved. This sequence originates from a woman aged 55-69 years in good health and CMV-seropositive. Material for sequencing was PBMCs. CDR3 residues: CASSRQDYGYTF. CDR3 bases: TGTGCCAGCAGTAGACAAGACTATGGCTACACCTTC. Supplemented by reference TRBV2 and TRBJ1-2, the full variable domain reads EPEVTQTPSHQVTQMGQEVILRCVPISNHLYFYWYRQILGQKVEFLVSFYNNEISEKSEIFDDQFSVERPDGSNFTLKIRSTKLEDSAMYFCASSRQDYGYTFGSGTRLTVV.